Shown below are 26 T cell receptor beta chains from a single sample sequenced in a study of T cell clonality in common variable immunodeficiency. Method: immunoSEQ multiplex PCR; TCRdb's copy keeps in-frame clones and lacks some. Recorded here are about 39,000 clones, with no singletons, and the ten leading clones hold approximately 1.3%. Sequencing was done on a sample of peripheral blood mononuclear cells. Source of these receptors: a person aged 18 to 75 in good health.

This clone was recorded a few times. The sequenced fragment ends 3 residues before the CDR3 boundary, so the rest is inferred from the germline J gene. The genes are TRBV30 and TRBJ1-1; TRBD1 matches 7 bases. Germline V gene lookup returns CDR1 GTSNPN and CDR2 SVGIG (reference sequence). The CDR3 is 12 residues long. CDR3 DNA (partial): TGTGCCTGGAGTCCTACAGGGGACACG. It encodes CAWSPTGDT. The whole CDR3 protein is CAWSPTGDTAFF.

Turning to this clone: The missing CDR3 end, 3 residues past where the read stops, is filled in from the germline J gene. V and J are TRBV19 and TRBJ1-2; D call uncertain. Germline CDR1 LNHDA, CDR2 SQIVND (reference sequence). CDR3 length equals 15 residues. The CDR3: CASSPTSGRSRDYTF. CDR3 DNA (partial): TGTGCCAGTAGCCCAACTAGCGGGAGGTCGCGCGAC. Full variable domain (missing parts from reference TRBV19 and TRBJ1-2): DGGITQSPKYLFRKEGQNVTLSCEQNLNHDAMYWYRQDPGQGLRLIYYSQIVNDFQKGDIAEGYSVSREKKESFPLTVTSAQKNPTAFYLCASSPTSGRSRDYTFGSGTRLTVV.

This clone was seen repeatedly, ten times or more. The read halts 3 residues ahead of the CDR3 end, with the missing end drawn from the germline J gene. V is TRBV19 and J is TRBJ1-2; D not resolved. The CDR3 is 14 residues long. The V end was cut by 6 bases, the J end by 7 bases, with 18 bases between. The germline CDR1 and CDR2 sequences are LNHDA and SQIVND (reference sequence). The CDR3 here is CASSPLTAGAGYTF. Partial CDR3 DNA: TGTGCCAGTAGCCCGCTCACGGCAGGCGCTGGC.

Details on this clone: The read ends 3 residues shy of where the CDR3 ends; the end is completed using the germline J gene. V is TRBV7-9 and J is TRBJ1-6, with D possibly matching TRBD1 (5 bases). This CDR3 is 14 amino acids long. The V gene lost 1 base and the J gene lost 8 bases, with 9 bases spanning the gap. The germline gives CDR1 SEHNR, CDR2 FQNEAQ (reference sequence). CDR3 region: CASSLEGEDSPLHF. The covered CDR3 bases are TGTGCCAGCAGCTTAGAAGGGGAAGATTCACCC. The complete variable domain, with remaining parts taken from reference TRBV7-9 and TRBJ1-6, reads DTGVSQNPRHKITKRGQNVTFRCDPISEHNRLYWYRQTLGQGPEFLTYFQNEAQLEKSRLLSDRFSAERPKGSFSTLEIQRTEQGDSAMYLCASSLEGEDSPLHFGNGTRLTVT.

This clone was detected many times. The covered CDR3 bases are TGCAGTGCCCTTTCGTATAACCAAGAGACC. This gives the protein CSALSYNQET. The whole CDR3 is CSALSYNQETQYF. The V and J genes are TRBV20-1 and TRBJ2-5; D call uncertain. The missing CDR3 end, 3 residues past where the read stops, is filled in from the germline J gene. Trimming cost V 6 bases and J 0 bases, with 11 bases left between them. Germline CDR1 reads DFQATT; CDR2 reads SNEGSKA (reference sequence). The CDR3 runs to 13 residues.

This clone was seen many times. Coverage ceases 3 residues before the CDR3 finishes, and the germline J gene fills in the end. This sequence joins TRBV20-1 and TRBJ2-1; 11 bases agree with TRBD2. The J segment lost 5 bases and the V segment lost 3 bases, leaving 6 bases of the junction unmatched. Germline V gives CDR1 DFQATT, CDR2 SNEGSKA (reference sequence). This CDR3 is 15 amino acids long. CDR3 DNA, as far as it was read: TGCAGTGCTAGGTTAGCGACTAGCGGGAACAATGAG. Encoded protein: CSARLATSGNNE. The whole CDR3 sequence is CSARLATSGNNEQFF.

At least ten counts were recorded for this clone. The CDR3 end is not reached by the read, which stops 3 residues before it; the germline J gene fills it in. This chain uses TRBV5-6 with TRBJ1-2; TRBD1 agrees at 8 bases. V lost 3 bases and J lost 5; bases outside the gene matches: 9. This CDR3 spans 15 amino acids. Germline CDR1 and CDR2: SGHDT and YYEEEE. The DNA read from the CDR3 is TGTGCCAGCAGCTCCACAGGGGGAACGGAGTATGGC. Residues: CASSSTGGTEYG. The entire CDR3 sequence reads CASSSTGGTEYGYTF.

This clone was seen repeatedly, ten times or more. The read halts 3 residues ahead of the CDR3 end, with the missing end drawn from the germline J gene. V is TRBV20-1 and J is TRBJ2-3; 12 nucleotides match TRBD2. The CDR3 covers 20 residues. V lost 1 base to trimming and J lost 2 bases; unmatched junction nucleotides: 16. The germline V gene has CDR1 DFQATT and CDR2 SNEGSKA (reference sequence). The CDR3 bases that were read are TGCAGTGCTAGAGTCGGGACTAGCGGGCCTACACGGTGGGACACAGATACG. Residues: CSARVGTSGPTRWDTDT. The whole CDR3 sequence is CSARVGTSGPTRWDTDTQYF.

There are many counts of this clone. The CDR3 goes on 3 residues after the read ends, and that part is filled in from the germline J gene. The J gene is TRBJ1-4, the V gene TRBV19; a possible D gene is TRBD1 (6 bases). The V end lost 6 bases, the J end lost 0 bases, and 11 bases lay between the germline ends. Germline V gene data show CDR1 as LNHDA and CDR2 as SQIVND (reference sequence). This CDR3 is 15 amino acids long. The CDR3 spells CASSDRFATNEKLFF. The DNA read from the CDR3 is TGTGCCAGTAGCGACAGGTTTGCAACTAATGAAAAA.

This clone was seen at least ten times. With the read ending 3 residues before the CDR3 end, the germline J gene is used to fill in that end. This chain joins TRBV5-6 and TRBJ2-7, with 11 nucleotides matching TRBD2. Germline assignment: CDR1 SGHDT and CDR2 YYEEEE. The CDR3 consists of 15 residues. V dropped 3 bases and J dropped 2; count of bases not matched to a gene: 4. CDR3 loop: CASSYSGRVPYEQYF. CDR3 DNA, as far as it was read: TGTGCCAGCAGCTATAGCGGGAGGGTCCCCTACGAG.

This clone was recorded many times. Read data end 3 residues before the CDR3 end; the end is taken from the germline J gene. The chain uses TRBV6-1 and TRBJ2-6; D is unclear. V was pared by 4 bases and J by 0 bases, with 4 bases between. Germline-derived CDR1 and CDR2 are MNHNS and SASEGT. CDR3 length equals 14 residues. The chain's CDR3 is CASSGISGANVLTF. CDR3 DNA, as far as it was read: TGTGCCAGCAGTGGTATCTCTGGGGCCAACGTC.

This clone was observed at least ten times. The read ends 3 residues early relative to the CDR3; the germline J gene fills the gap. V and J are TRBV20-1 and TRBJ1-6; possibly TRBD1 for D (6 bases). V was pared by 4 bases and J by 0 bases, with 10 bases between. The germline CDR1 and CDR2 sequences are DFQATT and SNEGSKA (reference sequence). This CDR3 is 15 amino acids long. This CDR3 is CSATGQSSYNSPLHF. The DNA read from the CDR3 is TGCAGTGCTACCGGACAGAGCTCCTATAATTCACCC.

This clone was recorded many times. CDR3 bases read: TGTGCCAGCAGCCGACTCATCTACGAG. It translates to CASSRLIYE. The entire CDR3 protein reads CASSRLIYEQYF. The chain joins TRBV7-8 to TRBJ2-7; no definite D call. The CDR3 goes on 3 residues after the read ends, and that part is filled in from the germline J gene. CDR1 is SGHVS, CDR2 FQNEAQ, per germline. The CDR3 extends over 12 amino acids. V was cut by 5 bases and J by 3 bases, with 8 bases left in between.

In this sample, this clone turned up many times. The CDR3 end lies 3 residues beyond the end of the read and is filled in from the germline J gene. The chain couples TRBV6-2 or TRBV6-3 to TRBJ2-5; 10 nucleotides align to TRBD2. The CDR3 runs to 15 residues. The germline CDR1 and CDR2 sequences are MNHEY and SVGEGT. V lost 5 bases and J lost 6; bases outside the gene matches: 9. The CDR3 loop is CASSRGLAQIQTQYF. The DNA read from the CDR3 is TGTGCCAGCAGTAGGGGACTAGCGCAGATACAGACC.

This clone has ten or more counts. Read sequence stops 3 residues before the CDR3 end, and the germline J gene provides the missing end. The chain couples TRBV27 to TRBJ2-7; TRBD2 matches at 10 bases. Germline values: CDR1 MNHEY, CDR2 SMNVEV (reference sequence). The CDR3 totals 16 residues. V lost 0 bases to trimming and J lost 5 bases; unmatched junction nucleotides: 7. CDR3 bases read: TGTGCCAGCAGTTTATCTCCCAGCGGGAGGGCCCACGAG. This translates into CASSLSPSGRAHE. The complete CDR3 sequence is CASSLSPSGRAHEQYF.

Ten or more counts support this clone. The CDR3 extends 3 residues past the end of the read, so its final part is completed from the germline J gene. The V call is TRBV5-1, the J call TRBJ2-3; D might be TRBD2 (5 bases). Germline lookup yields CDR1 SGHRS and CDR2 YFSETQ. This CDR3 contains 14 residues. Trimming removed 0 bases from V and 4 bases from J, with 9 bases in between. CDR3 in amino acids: CASSLEGSADTQYF. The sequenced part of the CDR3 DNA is TGCGCCAGCAGCTTGGAGGGTAGCGCAGATACG. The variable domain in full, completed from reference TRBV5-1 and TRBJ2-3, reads KAGVTQTPRYLIKTRGQQVTLSCSPISGHRSVSWYQQTPGQGLQFLFEYFSETQRNKGNFPGRFSGRQFSNSRSEMNVSTLELGDSALYLCASSLEGSADTQYFGPGTRLTVL.

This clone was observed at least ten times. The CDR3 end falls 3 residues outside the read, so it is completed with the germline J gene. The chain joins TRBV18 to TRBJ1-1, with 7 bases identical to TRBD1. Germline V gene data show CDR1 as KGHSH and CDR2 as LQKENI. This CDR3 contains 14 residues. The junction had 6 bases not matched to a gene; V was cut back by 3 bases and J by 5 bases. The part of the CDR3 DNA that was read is TGTGCCAGCTCACCGAGACAGGGTCGGACTGAA. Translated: CASSPRQGRTE. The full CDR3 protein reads CASSPRQGRTEAFF.

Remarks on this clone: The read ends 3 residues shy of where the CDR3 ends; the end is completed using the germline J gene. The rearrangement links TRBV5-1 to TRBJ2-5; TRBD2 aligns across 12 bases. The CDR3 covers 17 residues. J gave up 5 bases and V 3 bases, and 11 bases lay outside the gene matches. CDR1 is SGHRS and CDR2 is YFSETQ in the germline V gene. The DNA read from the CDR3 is TGCGCCAGCAGCTCCGGCAATCTAGCGGGAGGGCGGGAGACC. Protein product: CASSSGNLAGGRET. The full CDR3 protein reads CASSSGNLAGGRETQYF.

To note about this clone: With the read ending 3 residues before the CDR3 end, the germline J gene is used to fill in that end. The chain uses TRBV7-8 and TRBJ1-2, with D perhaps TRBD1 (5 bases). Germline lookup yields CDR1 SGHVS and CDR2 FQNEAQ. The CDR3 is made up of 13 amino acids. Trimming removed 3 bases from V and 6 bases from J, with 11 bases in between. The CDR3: CASSFAGRDGYTF. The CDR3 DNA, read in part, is TGTGCCAGCAGCTTCGCAGGGAGGGATGGC.

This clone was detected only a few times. The CDR3 DNA, read in part, is TGTGCCAGCAGCCAACCACAGGGGAAGAGTGAAAAA. Translated: CASSQPQGKSEK. The full CDR3 is CASSQPQGKSEKLFF. The chain combines TRBV7-2 with TRBJ1-4, with 7 bases fitting TRBD1. The CDR3 extends 3 residues past the end of the read, so its final part is completed from the germline J gene. V lost 5 bases and J lost 7; bases outside the gene matches: 10. The germline gives CDR1 SGHTA, CDR2 FQGNSA. CDR3 length equals 15 residues.

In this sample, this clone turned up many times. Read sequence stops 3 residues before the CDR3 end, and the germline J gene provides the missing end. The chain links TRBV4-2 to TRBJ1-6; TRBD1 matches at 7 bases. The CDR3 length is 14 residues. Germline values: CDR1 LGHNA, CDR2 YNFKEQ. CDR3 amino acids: CASSQDQQGTPLHF. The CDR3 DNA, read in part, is TGTGCCAGCAGCCAAGATCAACAGGGGACTCCC.

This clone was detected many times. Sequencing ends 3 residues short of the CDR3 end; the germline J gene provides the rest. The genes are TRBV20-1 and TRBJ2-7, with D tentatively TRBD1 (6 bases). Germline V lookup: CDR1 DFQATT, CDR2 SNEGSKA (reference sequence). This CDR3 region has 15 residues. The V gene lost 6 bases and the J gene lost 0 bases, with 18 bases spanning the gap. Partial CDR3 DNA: TGCAGTGCCCCACCGGGGCAGGGGATCTCCTACGAG. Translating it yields CSAPPGQGISYE. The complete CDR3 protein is CSAPPGQGISYEQYF.

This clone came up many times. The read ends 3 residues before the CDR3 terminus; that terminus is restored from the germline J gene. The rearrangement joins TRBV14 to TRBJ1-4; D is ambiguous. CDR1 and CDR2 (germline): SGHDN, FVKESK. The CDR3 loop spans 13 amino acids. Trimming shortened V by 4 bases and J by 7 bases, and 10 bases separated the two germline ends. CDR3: CASSRHELEKLFF. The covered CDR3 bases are TGTGCCAGCAGCCGACACGAACTTGAAAAA.

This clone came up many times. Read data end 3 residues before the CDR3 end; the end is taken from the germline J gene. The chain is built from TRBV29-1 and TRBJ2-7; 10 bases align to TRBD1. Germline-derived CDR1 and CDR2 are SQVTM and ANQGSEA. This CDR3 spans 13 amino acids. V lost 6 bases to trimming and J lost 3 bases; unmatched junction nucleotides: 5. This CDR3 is CSVQGQGRYEQYF. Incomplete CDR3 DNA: TGCAGCGTCCAGGGACAGGGGCGCTACGAG.

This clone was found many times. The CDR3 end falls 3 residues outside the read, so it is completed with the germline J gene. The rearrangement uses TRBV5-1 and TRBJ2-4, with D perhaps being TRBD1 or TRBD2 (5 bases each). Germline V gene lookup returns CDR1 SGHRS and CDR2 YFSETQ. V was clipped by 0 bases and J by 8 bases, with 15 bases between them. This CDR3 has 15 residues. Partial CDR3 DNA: TGCGCCAGCAGCTTGGTGGCAGGGTGGGGAGACATT. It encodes CASSLVAGWGDI. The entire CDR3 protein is CASSLVAGWGDIQYF.

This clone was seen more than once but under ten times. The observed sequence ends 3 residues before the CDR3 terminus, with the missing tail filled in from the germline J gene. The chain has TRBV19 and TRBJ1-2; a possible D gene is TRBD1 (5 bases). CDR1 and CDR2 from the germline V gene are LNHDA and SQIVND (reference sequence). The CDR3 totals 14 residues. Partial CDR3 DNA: TGTGCCAGTAGTACCCGACAGCTCTACAATGAC. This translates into CASSTRQLYND. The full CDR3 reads CASSTRQLYNDYTF.